The text below deals with one T cell receptor beta chain. Its antigen remains unidentified. CDR3 length: 11 residues. From germline, CDR1 is SQVTM and CDR2 ANQGSEA. Trimming took 4 bases from V and 1 from J, leaving 4 bases between them. TCRdb re-called the 5' RACE reads through MiXCR, storing one row per CDR3 protein. The sample includes roughly 310,000 distinct CDR3 sequences, more than 15% seen only once; the top ten take 22%. This entry belongs to a study of T-cell memory formation after mild COVID-19. The study's findings and limits: A second wave expanding day 15 to 37 was CD4+-biased; contracting clones were balanced.

V gene TRBV29-1 combines with J gene TRBJ1-1; no reliable D call. Sequencing was performed on PBMCs or a T cell subset sorted from them (not recorded which). This receptor was obtained from a man aged 18 to 29 who had mild COVID-19 (a few samples of this study predate the infection). Cell type and time point are not known. The CDR3 DNA follows: TGCAGCGTTGTAGAGAACACTGAAGCTTTCTTT. Translation: CSVVENTEAFF. The whole variable domain, remainder taken from reference TRBV29-1 and TRBJ1-1, is SAVISQKPSRDICQRGTSLTIQCQVDSQVTMMFWYRQQPGQSLTLIATANQGSEATYESGFVIDKFPISRPNLTFSTLTVSNMSPEDSSIYLCSVVENTEAFFGQGTRLTVV.